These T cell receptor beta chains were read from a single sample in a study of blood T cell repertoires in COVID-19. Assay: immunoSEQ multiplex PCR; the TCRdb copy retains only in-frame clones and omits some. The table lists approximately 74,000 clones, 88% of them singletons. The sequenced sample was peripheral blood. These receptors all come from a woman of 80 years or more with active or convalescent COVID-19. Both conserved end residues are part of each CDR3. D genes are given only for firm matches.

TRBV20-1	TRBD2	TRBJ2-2	CSASASGGYTGELFF	TGCAGTGCTAGTGCTAGCGGGGGATACACCGGGGAGCTGTTTTTT
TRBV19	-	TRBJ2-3	CASSTPRISTDTQYF	TGTGCCAGTAGTACACCCAGAATTAGCACAGATACGCAGTATTTT
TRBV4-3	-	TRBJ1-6	CASSQVYFRVKGSPLHF	TGCGCCAGCAGCCAGGTTTATTTCAGGGTAAAAGGATCACCCCTCCACTTT
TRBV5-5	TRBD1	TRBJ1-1	CASSRQGGPEAFF	TGTGCCAGCAGCAGACAGGGGGGCCCTGAAGCTTTCTTT
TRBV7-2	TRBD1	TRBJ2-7	CASSLEGQGAHEQYF	TGTGCCAGCAGCTTAGAAGGACAGGGGGCCCACGAGCAGTACTTC
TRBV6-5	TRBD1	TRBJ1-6	CASTRDRGRSPLHF	TGTGCCAGCACCAGAGACAGGGGGCGTTCACCCCTCCACTTT
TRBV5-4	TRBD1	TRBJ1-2	CASTPTGVDDGYTF	TGTGCCAGCACCCCGACAGGGGTTGACGATGGCTACACCTTC
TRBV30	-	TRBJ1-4	CAWSLGGKLFF	TGTGCCTGGAGTTTAGGGGGAAAACTGTTTTTT
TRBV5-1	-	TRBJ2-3	CASRLLGDSTDTQYF	TGCGCCAGCAGGCTATTAGGGGATAGCACAGATACGCAGTATTTT
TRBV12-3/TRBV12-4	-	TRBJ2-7	CASSSGFNEQYF	TGTGCCAGCAGCTCAGGGTTCAACGAGCAGTACTTC
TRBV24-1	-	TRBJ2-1	CATSDLGAESYNEQFF	TGTGCCACCAGTGATTTGGGGGCAGAATCCTACAATGAGCAGTTCTTC
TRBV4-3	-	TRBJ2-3	CASSQVFHTSSTDTQYF	TGCGCCAGCAGCCAAGTATTTCACACCTCGAGCACAGATACGCAGTATTTT